This T cell receptor (beta chain) was sequenced in a study of Graves' ophthalmopathy and Graves' hyperthyroidism. Study outcomes and limitations: Most thyroid-expanded clonotypes exceeding 0.001 frequency were also found in blood.

Symptoms, serum thyroxine and TRAb, thyroid ultrasound, and orbital computed tomography formed the diagnostic basis. PBMCs were density-gradient isolated from roughly 9.6 ml fresh blood. CDR3 size: 15 residues. V gave up 6 bases and J gave up 4 bases, with 21 bases separating them. Germline CDR1 is SQVTM and CDR2 is ANQGSEA. On this clonotype itself: Its specificity is unknown.

TCR beta CDR3 regions were amplified from RNA transcripts. HTBI primers were employed in first-round RT-PCR, then a second-round multiplex PCR followed. TCRdb reanalysed the multiplex PCR reads using MiXCR and keeps one entry per CDR3 protein. The sample contains over 650,000 distinct CDR3 sequences, roughly 39% of which appear only once. The sequencing sample was made of peripheral blood. The chain employs TRBV29-1 and TRBJ2-5; D perhaps matches TRBD2 (6 bases). This sequence was found in an adult man with Graves' ophthalmopathy. For the CDR3, the DNA is TGCAGCGTAGTGAGGACCGGGGCGCGGGGAGAGACCCAGTACTTC. This gives the protein CSVVRTGARGETQYF.